What follows are 8 T cell receptor beta chains derived from one specimen sequenced in a study of shared clonotypes between healthy human individuals. Clones were sequenced by immunoSEQ multiplex PCR, and TCRdb holds only the in-frame ones, with some missing. In the table there are hundreds of thousands of clones, more than 75% of which are singletons. Sequenced sample: PBMCs. The receptors derive from a woman in her thirties or forties in good health. Some clones in this sample may be carry-over from other donors' samples.

V is TRBV7-2 and J is TRBJ2-2; tentative D call: TRBD1 (5 bases). Trimming shortened V by 5 bases and J by 9 bases, and 19 bases separated the two germline ends. The CDR3 is 15 amino acids. Germline assignment: CDR1 SGHTA and CDR2 FQGNSA. This chain's CDR3 is CASSNLGQLGWELFF. CDR3 nucleotide sequence: TGTGCCAGCAGCAACCTGGGGCAGCTGGGGTGGGAGCTGTTTTTT.

This clone has at least ten counts. The chain uses TRBV2 and TRBJ1-5; 12 nucleotides align to TRBD1. Looked up from germline, CDR1 is SNHLY and CDR2 is FYNNEI. J gave up 6 bases and V 6 bases, and 6 bases lay outside the gene matches. The CDR3 sequence is 15 residues long. CDR3 in DNA: TGTGCCAGCAGAGGGACAGGGGGCATGGGTCAGCCCCAGCATTTT. The encoded protein is CASRGTGGMGQPQHF.

The gene calls are TRBV20-1 and TRBJ2-1; no definite D call. V was cut by 4 bases and J by 4 bases, with 2 bases left in between. Germline CDR1 reads DFQATT; CDR2 reads SNEGSKA (reference sequence). The CDR3 is 10 residues long. The CDR3 sequence: CSAKYNEQFF. The CDR3 DNA follows: TGCAGTGCTAAATACAATGAGCAGTTCTTC.

In its sample, this clone was seen once. This sequence joins TRBV18 and TRBJ2-1; perhaps D is TRBD1 or TRBD2 (5 bases each). V was trimmed by 3 bases and J by 2 bases, leaving 17 bases between them. CDR1 and CDR2 (germline): KGHSH, LQKENI. The CDR3 is made up of 17 amino acids. The CDR3: CASSPQAGTGTYNEQFF. CDR3 sequence (DNA): TGTGCCAGCTCACCGCAAGCCGGGACGGGGACCTACAATGAGCAGTTCTTC.

The chain carries TRBV2 and TRBJ1-2, with D hard to call. Trimming took off 3 bases at V and 0 bases at J, with 5 bases between the two ends. Germline CDR1 and CDR2: SNHLY and FYNNEI. The CDR3 is made up of 13 amino acids. The CDR3 bases are TGTGCCAGCAGTGATATCACTAACTATGGCTACACCTTC. It encodes CASSDITNYGYTF.

The chain is built from TRBV5-1 and TRBJ2-5, with 8 bases that match TRBD1. With 0 bases clipped from V and 1 base from J, the junction kept 5 bases outside the gene matches. CDR1 and CDR2 from the germline V gene are SGHRS and YFSETQ. The CDR3 has 16 residues. The CDR3 bases are TGCGCCAGCAGCTTGGGACAGGGGAGTACCCAAGAGACCCAGTACTTC. Its translation is CASSLGQGSTQETQYF.

V usage is TRBV7-2 and J usage is TRBJ2-3, with D unclear. CDR3 length: 14 residues. CDR1 and CDR2 (germline): SGHTA, FQGNSA. Trimming took 3 bases from V and 0 from J, leaving 7 bases between them. The CDR3 loop reads CASSLFASTDTQYF. The CDR3, as DNA: TGTGCCAGCAGCTTGTTTGCGAGCACAGATACGCAGTATTTT.

The CDR3 region has the DNA TGTGCCAGCAGTCAAATACCGGCCACTGAAGCTTTCTTT. Translating it yields CASSQIPATEAFF. The genes are TRBV7-2 and TRBJ1-1; D call uncertain. Germline V gene lookup returns CDR1 SGHTA and CDR2 FQGNSA. The CDR3 is 13 residues long. Trimming took 6 bases from V and 4 from J, leaving 12 bases between them.